A selection of T cell receptor beta chains follows, all from one sample in a study of Ad26.COV2.S vaccination and SARS-CoV-2 variants. Measured with immunoSEQ multiplex PCR; TCRdb has only the in-frame clones, and not every one. The data contain over 400,000 clones, roughly 90% of them singletons. Source: peripheral blood, taken in a trial of Ad26.COV2.S vaccine versus placebo. These receptors were taken from a person between 18 and 60 years old who received the Ad26.COV2.S COVID-19 vaccine or a placebo. Both conserved end residues are part of each CDR3. Fields, in order: J gene, V gene, clone size, D gene, CDR3 DNA, CDR3 protein. D genes are given only for firm matches. Expanded clones get a size class; other rows say once, few or many, or leave the size out.

>TRBJ1-2|TRBV4-3|NA|NA
TGCGCCAGCAGCCAGTCCTGGGGGGGGATTAAGTCTAACTATGGCTACACCTTC
CASSQSWGGIKSNYGYTF
>TRBJ2-3|TRBV6-5|once|TRBD2
TGTGCCAGCACTCCACGGGCTAGCGGGTCGGATACGCAGTATTTT
CASTPRASGSDTQYF
>TRBJ2-7|TRBV7-2|NA|TRBD2
TGTGCCAGCAGCTTCCTCGGGGGGGCAACCTACGAGCAGTACTTC
CASSFLGGATYEQYF
>TRBJ1-2|TRBV6-5|NA|NA
TGTGCCAGCAGCCAGAGCAAGGGGAACTATGGCTACACCTTC
CASSQSKGNYGYTF
>TRBJ1-1|TRBV28|NA|TRBD1
TGTGCCAGCACCGACTCTCTCCGGGACAGGGGCCACACTGAAGCTTTCTTT
CASTDSLRDRGHTEAFF
>TRBJ1-2|TRBV24-1|once|NA
TGTGCCACCAGTGCCGGATTTGGCGGCTACACCTTC
CATSAGFGGYTF
>TRBJ1-3|TRBV13|NA|TRBD1
TGTGCCAGCAGCCAGCGGGACAGTCATGGAAACACCATATATTTT
CASSQRDSHGNTIYF
>TRBJ2-1|TRBV7-8|once|NA
TGTGCCAGCAGCTCCCAAGGTAGGGGGGTGAGCTCCTACAATGAGCAGTTCTTC
CASSSQGRGVSSYNEQFF
>TRBJ1-3|TRBV7-2|NA|NA
TGTGCCAGCAGCTTTGTGGCCAGTTCCTCTGGAAACACCATATATTTT
CASSFVASSSGNTIYF
>TRBJ2-5|TRBV2|once|TRBD2
TGTGCCAGCACCCAACAGGCGACTAGCGGGGGAGAGACCCAGTACTTC
CASTQQATSGGETQYF
>TRBJ1-1|TRBV14|once|TRBD1
TGTGCCAGCACCCGAACAGGGGCTCTGACTGAAGCTTTCTTT
CASTRTGALTEAFF
>TRBJ1-2|TRBV28|NA|NA
TGTGCCAGCAGTTTATTGGTTTTAATTGGTGACTACACCTTC
CASSLLVLIGDYTF
>TRBJ1-1|TRBV6-6|NA|TRBD1
TGTGCCAGCAGTGGACAGGGGCTAATAACTGAAGCTTTCTTT
CASSGQGLITEAFF
>TRBJ2-5|TRBV5-1|NA|TRBD2
TGCGCCAGCAGCTTGTACTCGCTAGCGGGGGGGCGTCAAGAGACCCAGTACTTC
CASSLYSLAGGRQETQYF
>TRBJ1-5|TRBV19|NA|NA
TGTGCCAGTAGTATGTATCAGGGTGCGCCGAGCAATCAGCCCCAGCATTTT
CASSMYQGAPSNQPQHF
>TRBJ1-3|TRBV13|NA|NA
TGTGCCAGCAGCCCTGGGCCAAGCCCTGGAAACACCATATATTTT
CASSPGPSPGNTIYF
>TRBJ2-1|TRBV28|NA|TRBD2
TGTGCCAGCAGTTGGACTAGGGGCTATGAGCAGTTCTTC
CASSWTRGYEQFF
>TRBJ1-5|TRBV21-1|NA|NA
TGTGCCAGCACCAAGTGGGGGGACAGGGGGCGTCAGCCCCAGCATTTT
CASTKWGDRGRQPQHF
>TRBJ1-2|TRBV27|NA|NA
TGTGCCAGCAGTTTAACGGAGGCGGGAGGCTACACCTTC
CASSLTEAGGYTF
>TRBJ1-6|TRBV4-3|few|NA
TGCGCCAGCAGCCAAGGTCGTGATTCACCCCTCCACTTT
CASSQGRDSPLHF
>TRBJ2-5|TRBV18|NA|TRBD1
TGTGCCAGCTCACCTGGACAGGGCGAGACCCAGTACTTC
CASSPGQGETQYF
>TRBJ2-5|TRBV7-2|NA|NA
TGTGCCAGCAGCCGCCGACTAGGAGGGTTGGAAGAGACCCAGTACTTC
CASSRRLGGLEETQYF
>TRBJ2-7|TRBV18|NA|NA
TGTGCCAGCTCACCACCAGGGCCTAGCTCCTACGAGCAGTACTTC
CASSPPGPSSYEQYF
>TRBJ1-2|TRBV6-5|NA|NA
TGTGCCAGCAGTTACCTCCTCGTGGGCAGGGGATTAGGTTACACCTTC
CASSYLLVGRGLGYTF
>TRBJ2-7|TRBV28|NA|NA
TGTGCCAGCAGTTTAACGGGGGCCTACGAGCAGTACTTC
CASSLTGAYEQYF
>TRBJ1-3|TRBV5-1|NA|NA
TGCGCCAGCAGCTTGACAGGGACCTCTGGAAACACCATATATTTT
CASSLTGTSGNTIYF
>TRBJ2-1|TRBV19|NA|TRBD1
TGTGCCAGTAGTACGGACAGGAACAATGAGCAGTTCTTC
CASSTDRNNEQFF